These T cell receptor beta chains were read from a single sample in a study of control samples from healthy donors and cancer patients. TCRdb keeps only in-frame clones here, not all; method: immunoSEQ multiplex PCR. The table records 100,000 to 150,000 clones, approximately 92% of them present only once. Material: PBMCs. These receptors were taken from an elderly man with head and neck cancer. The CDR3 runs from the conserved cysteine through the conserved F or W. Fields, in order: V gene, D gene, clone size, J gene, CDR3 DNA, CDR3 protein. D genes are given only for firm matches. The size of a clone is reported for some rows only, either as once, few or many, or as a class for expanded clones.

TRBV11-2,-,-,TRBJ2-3,TGTGCCAGCAGGGCTACTAGCACAGATACGCAGTATTTT,CASRATSTDTQYF
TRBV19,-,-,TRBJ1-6,TGTGCCAGTAGTAACGGACGGCCAACCCTCCACTTT,CASSNGRPTLHF
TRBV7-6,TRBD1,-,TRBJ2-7,TGTGCCAGCAGCTTAGACAGGGGAACCGGGGAGCAGTACTTC,CASSLDRGTGEQYF
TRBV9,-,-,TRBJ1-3,TGTGCCAGCAGCGTTCTTCCCGGGGGCGAAGGAAACACCATATATTTT,CASSVLPGGEGNTIYF
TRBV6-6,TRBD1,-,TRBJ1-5,TGTGCCAGCAGTTACGACAGGGGGCGGGGGCAGCCCCAGCATTTT,CASSYDRGRGQPQHF
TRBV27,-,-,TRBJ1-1,TGTGCCAGCAGTTCGGGACACGGACTCCTTGAAGCTTTCTTT,CASSSGHGLLEAFF
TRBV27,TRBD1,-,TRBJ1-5,TGTGCCAGCAGTCCCCGACAGGGTAGGGGCAATCAGCCCCAGCATTTT,CASSPRQGRGNQPQHF
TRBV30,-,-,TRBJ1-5,TGTGCCTGGAGTGGAGACAGCAGGGACGGGGCCCAGCATTTT,CAWSGDSRDGAQHF
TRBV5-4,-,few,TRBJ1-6,TGTGCCAGCAGCGTCCAGGGAATTCATAATTCACCCCTCCACTTT,CASSVQGIHNSPLHF
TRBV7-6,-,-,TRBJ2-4,TGTGCCAGCAGCACGCAGGAAAACATTCAGTACTTC,CASSTQENIQYF
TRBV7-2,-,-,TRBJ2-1,TGTGCCAGCAGCTTAAGGGGGAGCCGCTATGAGCAGTTCTTC,CASSLRGSRYEQFF
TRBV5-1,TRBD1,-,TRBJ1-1,TGCGCCAGCAGCCGGGACAGGGGCACTGAAGCTTTCTTT,CASSRDRGTEAFF
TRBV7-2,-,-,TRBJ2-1,TGTGCCAGCAGCTCAACTACAAGGATCATTAATGAGCAGTTCTTC,CASSSTTRIINEQFF
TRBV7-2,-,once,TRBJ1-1,TGTGCCAGCAGCCCCCACGGGAAGGGGGGCACTGAAGCTTTCTTT,CASSPHGKGGTEAFF
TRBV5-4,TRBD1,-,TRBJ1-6,TGTGCCAGCAGTCTGGACAGGTCCGGGAATTCACCCCTCCACTTT,CASSLDRSGNSPLHF
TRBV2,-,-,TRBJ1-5,TGTGCCAGCAGTGAAGCGCTTCAGCGTTTCGTAGGGGGGTATCAGCCCCAGCATTTT,CASSEALQRFVGGYQPQHF
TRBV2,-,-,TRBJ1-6,TGTGCCAGCAGTGAAATATGGGGGGGCTCACCCCTCCACTTT,CASSEIWGGSPLHF
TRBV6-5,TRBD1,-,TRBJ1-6,TGTGCCAGCAGTTACACCGGGACAGGGTCTAATTCACCCCTCCACTTT,CASSYTGTGSNSPLHF
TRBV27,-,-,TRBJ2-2,TGTGCCAGCAGTTTCTTGGCCCCCCGGGAGCTGTTTTTT,CASSFLAPRELFF
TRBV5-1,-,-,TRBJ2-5,TGCGCCAGCAGCTTGGCCTCGTATCGGCGACAAGAGACCCAGTACTTC,CASSLASYRRQETQYF
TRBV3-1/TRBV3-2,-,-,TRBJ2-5,TGTGCCAGCAGCCGCGGTCGGAAGGGGCACCAAGAGACCCAGTACTTC,CASSRGRKGHQETQYF
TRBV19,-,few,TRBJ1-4,TGTGCCAGTAGTACAGGGACGACTAATGAAAAACTGTTTTTT,CASSTGTTNEKLFF
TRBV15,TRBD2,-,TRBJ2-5,TGTGCCACCAGCCCTAGCGGAGGGCGGCGCGGTGAAGAGACCCAGTACTTC,CATSPSGGRRGEETQYF
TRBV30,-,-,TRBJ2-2,TGTGCCTGGAGTGTTCTTCCACGGACCGGGGAGCTGTTTTTT,CAWSVLPRTGELFF
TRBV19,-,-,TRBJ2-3,TGTGCCAGTAGTATTGGGATTAAGGGAGATACGCAGTATTTT,CASSIGIKGDTQYF
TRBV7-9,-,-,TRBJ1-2,TGTGCCAGCAGCTTAGTTATAGGTGATTATGGCTACACCTTC,CASSLVIGDYGYTF
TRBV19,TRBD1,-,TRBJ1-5,TGTGCCAGTGCACAGGGGGTGAGCAATCAGCCCCAGCATTTT,CASAQGVSNQPQHF
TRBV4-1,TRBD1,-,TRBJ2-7,TGCGCCAGCAGCCAACGTCAGGGGGCACACGAGCAGTACTTC,CASSQRQGAHEQYF
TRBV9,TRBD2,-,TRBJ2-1,TGTGCCAGCAGCGTGGGACCGGGACTAGCGGGGTACAATGAGCAGTTCTTC,CASSVGPGLAGYNEQFF